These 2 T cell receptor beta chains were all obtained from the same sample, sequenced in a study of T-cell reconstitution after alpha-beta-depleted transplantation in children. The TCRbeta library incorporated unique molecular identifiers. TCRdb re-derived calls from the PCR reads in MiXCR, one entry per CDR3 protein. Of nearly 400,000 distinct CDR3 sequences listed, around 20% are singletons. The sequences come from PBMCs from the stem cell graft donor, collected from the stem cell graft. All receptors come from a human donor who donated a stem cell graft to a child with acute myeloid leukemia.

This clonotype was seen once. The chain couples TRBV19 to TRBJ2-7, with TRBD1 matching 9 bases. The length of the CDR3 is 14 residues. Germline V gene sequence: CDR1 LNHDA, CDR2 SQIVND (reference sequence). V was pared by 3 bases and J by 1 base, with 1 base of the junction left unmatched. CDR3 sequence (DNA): TGTGCCAGTAGTATGGGACAGGGATCCTACGAGCAGTACTTC. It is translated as CASSMGQGSYEQYF.

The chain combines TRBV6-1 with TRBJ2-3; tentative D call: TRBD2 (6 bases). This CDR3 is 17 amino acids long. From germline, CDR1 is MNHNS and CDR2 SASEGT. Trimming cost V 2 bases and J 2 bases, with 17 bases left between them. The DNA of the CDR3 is TGTGCCAGCAGTGAACCAGCAGGACTAACTGACACAGATACGCAGTATTTT. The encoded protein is CASSEPAGLTDTDTQYF.